This T cell receptor (beta chain) was sequenced in a study of PD-1 blockade in classical Hodgkin lymphoma. Overall study context: The nivolumab dose that patients received was 3 mg/kg, given intravenously every 2 weeks.

The study, taken as a whole, reports: Complete responders possessed baseline diversity comparable to newly diagnosed patients. With CD4+ cells, TCR diversity rose significantly by C4D1, but not with CD8+ cells.

V was pared by 3 bases and J by 3 bases, with 9 bases between. Germline CDR1 is PRHDT and CDR2 is FYEKMQ (reference sequence). The CDR3 contains 13 residues. The time point: cycle 4 day 1 (C4D1), after five to seven weeks of nivolumab. There was relapse after autologous stem cell transplantation in every patient, and there was variation in brentuximab vedotin exposure. Thawed PBMCs were subjected to magnetic negative selection, which yielded isolated CD8+ T cells. Concerning this clone itself: Its antigen is undetermined.

Some clones are missing from TCRdb's copy, which holds only in-frame ones; the method was immunoSEQ multiplex PCR. This sample has approximately 6,800 clones, with roughly 63% found just once. This chain links TRBV13 with TRBJ2-7; D might be TRBD1 (6 bases). This material consisted of CD8+ T cells from blood, taken before the fourth cycle of nivolumab. The receptor was isolated from a human donor with classical Hodgkin lymphoma. The chain's CDR3 is CASSFRDNYEQYF. CDR3 nucleotide sequence: TGTGCCAGCAGCTTCAGGGACAACTACGAGCAGTACTTC.